One T cell receptor (beta chain) is described in this entry. Sequencing used immunoSEQ multiplex PCR; TCRdb keeps in-frame clones, though not all of them. The table records more than 250,000 clones, roughly 87% of them present only once. The sample comes from a study of cytomegalovirus exposure and HLA in healthy donors. V shed 5 bases and J 4 bases; nucleotides not matched to a gene: 13. This CDR3 has 16 residues. The V gene's germline CDR1 is SGHVS and CDR2 FQNEAQ. The sample taken for sequencing was PBMCs. The chain links TRBV7-8 to TRBJ2-7, with TRBD2 identical over 8 bases. The receptor was isolated from a woman under 40 in good health and CMV-seropositive. The CDR3 sequence is CASSPGFGRASYEQYF. In nucleotides, the CDR3 is TGTGCCAGCAGCCCCGGATTCGGGAGGGCCTCGTACGAGCAGTACTTC.